These T cell receptor beta chains were read from a single sample in a study of T cells in Graves' hyperthyroidism and ophthalmopathy. TCRdb fed the multiplex PCR reads into MiXCR, producing one record per CDR3 protein. This table holds 490,000 or so distinct CDR3 sequences, 16% found once. Sequenced: blood. These receptors were collected from a young woman with Graves' ophthalmopathy. Each CDR3 is given with its conserved first and last residue. Fields, in order: CDR3 length, V gene, clone size, D gene, J gene, CDR3 DNA, CDR3 protein. D genes are given only for firm matches. Not every row has a clone size; where given, it reads once, few, many or a size class.

17	TRBV6-2/TRBV6-3	few	.	TRBJ1-4	TGTGCCAGCAGTTACCTCAGACCGGGACGGATTAATGAAAAACTGTTTTTT	CASSYLRPGRINEKLFF
14	TRBV27	few	.	TRBJ2-2	TGTGCCAGCATTCCGGGGGCAGGGACCGGGGAGCTGTTTTTT	CASIPGAGTGELFF
14	TRBV7-2	few	.	TRBJ2-2	TGTGCCAGCAGCTTTTACGGCGGGACCGGGGAGCTGTTTTTT	CASSFYGGTGELFF
16	TRBV15	many	TRBD2	TRBJ2-7	TGTGCCACCAGCAGGTTTGTAGCGGGGCGATCCTACGAGCAGTACTTC	CATSRFVAGRSYEQYF
15	TRBV18	many	TRBD2	TRBJ2-7	TGTGCCAGCTCACCGTGGAAGGGTGGGACTAACGAGCAGTACTTC	CASSPWKGGTNEQYF
11	TRBV20-1	few	.	TRBJ2-2	TGCAGTGCTAGGACTCCCGGGGAGCTGTTTTTT	CSARTPGELFF
16	TRBV6-2/TRBV6-3	.	TRBD2	TRBJ2-1	TGTGCCAGCAGCTCCCCCTTCCGGGAGCGGGAGAGTGAGCAGTTCTTC	CASSSPFRERESEQFF
15	TRBV18	many	.	TRBJ2-5	TGTGCCAGCTCACCACGGCTCACAGGGCAAGAGACCCAGTACTTC	CASSPRLTGQETQYF
12	TRBV20-1	many	TRBD2	TRBJ2-7	TGCAGTGTCGGGCGGGGGAGCGACGAGCAGTACTTC	CSVGRGSDEQYF
16	TRBV29-1	many	.	TRBJ1-1	TGCAGCGTAACAACACCTCGGGGTCAGATGAACACTGAAGCTTTCTTT	CSVTTPRGQMNTEAFF
14	TRBV7-6	many	TRBD1	TRBJ2-7	TGTGCCAGCAGCTCCGTACAGGGGTTGGGAGAGCAGTACTTC	CASSSVQGLGEQYF
15	TRBV20-1	many	.	TRBJ1-5	TGCAGTGCTAAGGATGGCGGGGCCGGCAATCAGCCCCAGCATTTT	CSAKDGGAGNQPQHF
13	TRBV20-1	many	.	TRBJ2-2	TGCAGTGCTAGTCTTCCCGGGACCGGGGAGCTGTTTTTT	CSASLPGTGELFF